Presented here are 15 T cell receptor beta chains from one specimen sequenced in a study of cytomegalovirus exposure and HLA in healthy donors. Primers included in the PCR were 60 Vbeta and 13 Jbeta primers. Some clones are missing from TCRdb's copy, which holds only in-frame ones; the method was immunoSEQ multiplex PCR. The data show about 130,000 clones, roughly 85% seen once. Sample: PBMCs. Receptors originate from a young woman in good health and CMV-seropositive.

The CDR3 nucleotides are TGTGCCAGCAGTCCCAGTACTAGCGGGGGGACTGAGCAGTTCTTC. Protein product: CASSPSTSGGTEQFF. The V gene is TRBV27, the J gene TRBJ2-1; 12 bases align to TRBD2. The CDR3 is made up of 15 amino acids. Germline CDR1 reads MNHEY; CDR2 reads SMNVEV (reference sequence). V was clipped by 5 bases and J by 9 bases; unmatched bases: 8.

The chain carries TRBV2 and TRBJ1-5; tentatively, D is TRBD1 (5 bases). The CDR3 has 14 amino acids. V shed 6 bases and J shed 4 bases, with 13 bases lying between them. Germline V CDR1 and CDR2: SNHLY, FYNNEI. CDR3 protein: CASRRRDGNQPQHF. The CDR3 bases are TGTGCCAGCAGGAGGAGGGACGGTAATCAGCCCCAGCATTTT. The full variable domain, completed using reference TRBV2 and TRBJ1-5, is EPEVTQTPSHQVTQMGQEVILRCVPISNHLYFYWYRQILGQKVEFLVSFYNNEISEKSEIFDDQFSVERPDGSNFTLKIRSTKLEDSAMYFCASRRRDGNQPQHFGDGTRLSIL.

V and J are TRBV5-1 and TRBJ1-3; D is unresolved. This CDR3 contains 16 residues. The V and J ends lost 3 bases and 0 bases respectively, with 13 bases between them. CDR1 is SGHRS, CDR2 YFSETQ, per germline. CDR3 in DNA: TGCGCCAGCAGCTCGACTGTCATGAGCTCTGGAAACACCATATATTTT. This encodes CASSSTVMSSGNTIYF.

CDR3 in amino acids: CASSYFGRGNEKLFF. CDR3 nucleotide sequence: TGTGCCAGCAGTTACTTTGGGAGGGGGAATGAAAAACTGTTTTTT. The chain combines TRBV6-6 with TRBJ1-4; maybe TRBD1 (6 bases). Germline V gene lookup returns CDR1 MNHNY and CDR2 SVGAGI (reference sequence). The CDR3 spans 15 residues. V was pared by 1 base and J by 5 bases, with 11 bases between.

V is TRBV14 and J is TRBJ2-2; tentative D call: TRBD2 (6 bases). The length of the CDR3 is 15 residues. CDR1 and CDR2 (germline): SGHDN, FVKESK. Deletions cut 4 bases from V and 4 bases from J, with 13 bases between. The CDR3 DNA reads as TGTGCCAGCAGCCGCTGGGGGGTAGGCACCGGGGAGCTGTTTTTT. It translates to CASSRWGVGTGELFF.

The CDR3 is CASSRGQGASTTYEQYF. CDR3 nucleotides: TGTGCCAGCAGTCGGGGACAGGGGGCTTCTACTACCTACGAGCAGTACTTC. V is TRBV28 and J is TRBJ2-7; 12 nucleotides align to TRBD1. The CDR3 runs 17 residues. Germline V lookup: CDR1 MDHEN, CDR2 SYDVKM. With 5 bases clipped from V and 2 bases from J, the junction kept 10 bases outside the gene matches.

The J gene is TRBJ2-1, the V gene TRBV28; 15 positions agree with TRBD2. V shed 11 bases, J shed 4 bases, and the junction held 3 bases outside the gene matches. This CDR3 is built from 14 residues. CDR1 is MDHEN and CDR2 is SYDVKM in the germline V gene. The CDR3 sequence: CAGGTSGGYNEQFF. The CDR3 nucleotides are TGTGCCGGAGGGACTAGCGGGGGGTACAATGAGCAGTTCTTC.

This chain connects TRBV9 to TRBJ2-7; 8 bases align to TRBD2. CDR1 and CDR2 (germline): SGDLS, YYNGEE. CDR3 length: 16 amino acids. Trimming cost V 0 bases and J 0 bases; bases outside gene matches: 5. The CDR3: CASSVADSGASYEQYF. CDR3 DNA: TGTGCCAGCAGCGTAGCTGATAGCGGGGCCTCCTACGAGCAGTACTTC.

The chain recombines TRBV9 with TRBJ2-3; TRBD2 aligns across 8 bases. After removal of 4 bases from V and 2 bases from J, the junction contained 6 bases not matched to a gene. From germline, CDR1 is SGDLS and CDR2 YYNGEE. The CDR3 has 15 amino acids. In nucleotides, the CDR3 is TGTGCCAGCAGCCCCCGACTAGCGCTCACAGATACGCAGTATTTT. It is translated as CASSPRLALTDTQYF.

This clone showed up just a few times. The chain couples TRBV5-1 to TRBJ1-1, with D uncertain. V lost 4 bases to trimming and J lost 1 base, with 8 bases between them. In germline, CDR1 is SGHRS, CDR2 YFSETQ. The CDR3 consists of 13 residues. This chain's CDR3 is CASSTYGNTEAFF. The CDR3 DNA reads TGCGCCAGCAGCACCTACGGGAACACTGAAGCTTTCTTT.

The chain carries TRBV30 and TRBJ1-5, with 7 bases matching TRBD1. The V gene's germline CDR1 is GTSNPN and CDR2 SVGIG (reference sequence). CDR3 size: 12 residues. Trimming at V came to 5 bases and at J to 2 bases, leaving 0 bases not matched to a gene. The CDR3 protein is CAWGQGNQPQHF. Written as DNA, the CDR3 is TGTGCCTGGGGACAGGGCAATCAGCCCCAGCATTTT.

The chain recombines TRBV19 with TRBJ2-3; 12 nucleotides line up with TRBD2. There are 20 residues in the CDR3. The V and J ends lost 6 bases and 5 bases, in that order; junction bases with no gene match: 21. CDR1 is LNHDA and CDR2 is SQIVND in the germline V gene (reference sequence). CDR3 region: CASRTTGTGRLAGGLDTQYF. CDR3 nucleotides: TGTGCCAGTAGGACGACCGGGACAGGGAGGCTAGCGGGGGGGTTAGATACGCAGTATTTT.

This clone was observed once. The gene calls are TRBV5-1 and TRBJ2-7, with TRBD1 matching 7 bases. With V trimmed by 3 bases and J by 3 bases, 3 bases remained unmatched. The CDR3 has 13 amino acids. Germline V gives CDR1 SGHRS, CDR2 YFSETQ. In nucleotides, the CDR3 is TGCGCCAGCAGCTGGAGGACAGGCTACGAGCAGTACTTC. It codes for CASSWRTGYEQYF.

This chain connects TRBV28 to TRBJ2-7; a weak D match, TRBD2 (5 bases). CDR1 and CDR2 from the germline V gene are MDHEN and SYDVKM. V dropped 3 bases and J dropped 0 bases, with 9 bases sitting between them. The CDR3 covers 14 residues. The CDR3 loop reads CASSFLGSSYEQYF. CDR3 nucleotide sequence: TGTGCCAGCAGTTTCCTGGGGAGCTCCTACGAGCAGTACTTC.

As regards this clone: The same CDR3 arises from other DNA sequences in this sample as well. The chain joins TRBV28 to TRBJ2-7, with 10 positions matching TRBD1. With 5 bases clipped from V and 4 bases from J, the junction kept 2 bases outside the gene matches. CDR3 size: 13 residues. CDR1 MDHEN and CDR2 SYDVKM come from the germline V gene. The CDR3 nucleotides read TGTGCCAGCAGTCCGGGACAGGGGTACGAGCAGTACTTC. Protein: CASSPGQGYEQYF.